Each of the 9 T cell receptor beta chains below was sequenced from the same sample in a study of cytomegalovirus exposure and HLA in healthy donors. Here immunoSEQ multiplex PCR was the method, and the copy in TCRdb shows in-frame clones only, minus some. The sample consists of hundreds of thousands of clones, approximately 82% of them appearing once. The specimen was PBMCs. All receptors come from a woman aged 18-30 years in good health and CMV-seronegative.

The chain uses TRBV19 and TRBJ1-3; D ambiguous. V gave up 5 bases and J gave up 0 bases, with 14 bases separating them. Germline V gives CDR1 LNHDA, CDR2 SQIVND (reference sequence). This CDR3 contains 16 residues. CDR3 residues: CASSPQHANSGNTIYF. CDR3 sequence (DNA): TGTGCCAGTAGTCCCCAACACGCTAACTCTGGAAACACCATATATTTT.

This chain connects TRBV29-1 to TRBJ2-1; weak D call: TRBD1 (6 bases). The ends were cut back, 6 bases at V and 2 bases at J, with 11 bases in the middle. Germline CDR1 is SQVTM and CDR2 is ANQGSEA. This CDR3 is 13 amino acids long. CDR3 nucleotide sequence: TGCAGCGTACTCAGGGGAGCCTACAATGAGCAGTTCTTC. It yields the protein CSVLRGAYNEQFF.

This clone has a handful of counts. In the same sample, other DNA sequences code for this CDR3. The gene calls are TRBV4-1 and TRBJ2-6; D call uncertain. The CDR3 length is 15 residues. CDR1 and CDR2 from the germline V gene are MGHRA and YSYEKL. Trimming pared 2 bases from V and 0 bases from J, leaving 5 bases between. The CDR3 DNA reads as TGCGCCAGCAGCCAACCCTACTCTGGGGCCAACGTCCTGACTTTC. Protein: CASSQPYSGANVLTF.

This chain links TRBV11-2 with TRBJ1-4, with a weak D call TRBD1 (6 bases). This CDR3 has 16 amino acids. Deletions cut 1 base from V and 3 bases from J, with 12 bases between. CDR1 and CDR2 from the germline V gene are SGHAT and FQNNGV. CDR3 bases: TGTGCCAGCAGCTTAGGATTACACAGGGCTAATGAAAAACTGTTTTTT. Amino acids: CASSLGLHRANEKLFF.

CDR3 bases: TGCGCCAGCAGCTACGGAGCGGGAGGAGGCAATGAGCAGTTCTTC. Protein product: CASSYGAGGGNEQFF. The rearrangement links TRBV5-1 to TRBJ2-1; 9 bases line up with TRBD2. The germline V gene encodes CDR1 SGHRS and CDR2 YFSETQ. The CDR3 covers 15 residues. V was pared by 3 bases and J by 6 bases, with 7 bases of the junction left unmatched.

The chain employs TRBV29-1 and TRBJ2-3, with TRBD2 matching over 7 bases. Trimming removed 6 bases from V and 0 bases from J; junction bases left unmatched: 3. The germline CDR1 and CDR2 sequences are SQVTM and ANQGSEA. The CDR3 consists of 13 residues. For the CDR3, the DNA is TGCAGCGTGGTCGGGGGGAGCACAGATACGCAGTATTTT. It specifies CSVVGGSTDTQYF.

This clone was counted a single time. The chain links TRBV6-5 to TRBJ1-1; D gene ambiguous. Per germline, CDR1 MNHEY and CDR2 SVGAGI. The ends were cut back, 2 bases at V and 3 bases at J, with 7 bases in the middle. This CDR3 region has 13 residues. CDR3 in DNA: TGTGCCAGCAGTTACGGAGGGTACACTGAAGCTTTCTTT. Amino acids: CASSYGGYTEAFF.

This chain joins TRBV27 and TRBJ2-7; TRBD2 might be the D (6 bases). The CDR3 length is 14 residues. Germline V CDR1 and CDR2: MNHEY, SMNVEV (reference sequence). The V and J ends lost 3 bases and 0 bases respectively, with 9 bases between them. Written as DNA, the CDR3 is TGTGCCAGCAGTTTTAGCGGCTACTCCTACGAGCAGTACTTC. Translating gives CASSFSGYSYEQYF.

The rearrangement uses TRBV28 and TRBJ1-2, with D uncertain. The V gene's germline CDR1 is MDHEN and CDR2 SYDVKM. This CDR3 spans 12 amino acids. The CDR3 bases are TGTGCAACCTGGACTACTAACTATGGCTACACCTTC. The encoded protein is CATWTTNYGYTF.